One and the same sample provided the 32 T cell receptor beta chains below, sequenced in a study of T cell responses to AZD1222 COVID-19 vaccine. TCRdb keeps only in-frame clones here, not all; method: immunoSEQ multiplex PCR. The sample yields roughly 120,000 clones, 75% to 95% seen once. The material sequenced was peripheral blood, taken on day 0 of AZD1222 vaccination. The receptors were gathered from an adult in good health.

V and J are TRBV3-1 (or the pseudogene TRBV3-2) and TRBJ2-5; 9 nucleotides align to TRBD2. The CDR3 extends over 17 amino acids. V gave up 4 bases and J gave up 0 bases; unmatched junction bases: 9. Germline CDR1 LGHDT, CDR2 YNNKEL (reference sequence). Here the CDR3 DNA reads TGTGCCAGCAGCCGCGGCGCTAGCGGGGCTGACCAAGAGACCCAGTACTTC. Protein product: CASSRGASGADQETQYF.

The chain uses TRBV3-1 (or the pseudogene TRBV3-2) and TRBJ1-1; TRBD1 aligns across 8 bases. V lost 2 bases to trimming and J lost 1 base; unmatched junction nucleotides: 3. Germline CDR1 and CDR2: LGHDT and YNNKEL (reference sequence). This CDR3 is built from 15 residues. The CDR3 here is CASSQSGGANTEAFF. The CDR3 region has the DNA TGTGCCAGCAGCCAATCAGGGGGCGCGAACACTGAAGCTTTCTTT.

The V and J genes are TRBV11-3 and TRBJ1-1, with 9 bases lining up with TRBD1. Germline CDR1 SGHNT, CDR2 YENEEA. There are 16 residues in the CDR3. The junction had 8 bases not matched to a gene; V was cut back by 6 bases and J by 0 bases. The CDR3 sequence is CASSPGTGRMNTEAFF. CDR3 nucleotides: TGTGCCAGCAGTCCCGGGACAGGGAGAATGAACACTGAAGCTTTCTTT.

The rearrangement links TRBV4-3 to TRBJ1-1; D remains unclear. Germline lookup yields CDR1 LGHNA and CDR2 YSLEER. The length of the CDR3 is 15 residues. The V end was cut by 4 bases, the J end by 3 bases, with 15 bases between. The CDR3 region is CASSPLLGSYTEAFF. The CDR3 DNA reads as TGCGCCAGCAGCCCGCTTTTGGGTTCGTACACTGAAGCTTTCTTT.

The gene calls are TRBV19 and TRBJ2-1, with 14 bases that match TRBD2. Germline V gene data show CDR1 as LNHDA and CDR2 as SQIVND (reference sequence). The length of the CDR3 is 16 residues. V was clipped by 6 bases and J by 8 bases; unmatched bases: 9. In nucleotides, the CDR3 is TGTGCCAGTAGCCCGGGACTAGCGGGAGTTCGCTATGAGCAGTTCTTC. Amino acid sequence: CASSPGLAGVRYEQFF.

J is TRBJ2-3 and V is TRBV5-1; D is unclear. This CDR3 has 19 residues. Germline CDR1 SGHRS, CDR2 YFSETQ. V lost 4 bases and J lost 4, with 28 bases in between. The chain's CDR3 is CASSEEGQRPGSRPDTQYF. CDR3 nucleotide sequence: TGCGCCAGCAGCGAGGAAGGTCAGAGACCGGGTTCCAGGCCAGATACGCAGTATTTT.

DNA for the CDR3: TGTGCCTGGAGTTTAGGGCATCAAGGGGGTGAAGCTTTCTTT. Residues: CAWSLGHQGGEAFF. The V and J genes are TRBV30 and TRBJ1-1; tentative D call: TRBD1 (6 bases). The ends were cut back, 2 bases at V and 7 bases at J, with 17 bases in the middle. The CDR3 sequence is 14 residues long. Germline assignment: CDR1 GTSNPN and CDR2 SVGIG (reference sequence). Full variable domain (missing parts from reference TRBV30 and TRBJ1-1): SQTIHQWPATLVQPVGSPLSLECTVEGTSNPNLYWYRQAAGRGLQLLFYSVGIGQISSEVPQNLSASRPQDRQFILSSKKLLLSDSGFYLCAWSLGHQGGEAFFGQGTRLTVV.

The CDR3 DNA reads TGTGCCCTCCCGGGGGGGGGTTATGGCTACACCTTC. Protein sequence: CALPGGGYGYTF. The J gene is TRBJ1-2, the V gene TRBV19; D might be TRBD1 (5 bases). V was shortened by 11 bases and J by 5 bases, with 15 bases between the two germline ends. Germline V gene data show CDR1 as LNHDA and CDR2 as SQIVND (reference sequence). The CDR3 loop spans 12 amino acids. Using reference TRBV19 and TRBJ1-2 for the parts outside the CDR3, the full variable domain is DGGITQSPKYLFRKEGQNVTLSCEQNLNHDAMYWYRQDPGQGLRLIYYSQIVNDFQKGDIAEGYSVSREKKESFPLTVTSAQKNPTAFYLCALPGGGYGYTFGSGTRLTVV.

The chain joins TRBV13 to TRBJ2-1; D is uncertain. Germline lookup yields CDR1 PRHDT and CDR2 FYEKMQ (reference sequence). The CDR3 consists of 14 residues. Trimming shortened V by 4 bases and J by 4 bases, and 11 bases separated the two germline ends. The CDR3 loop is CASSSLRIYNEQFF. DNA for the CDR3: TGTGCCAGCAGCTCACTCCGAATTTACAATGAGCAGTTCTTC.

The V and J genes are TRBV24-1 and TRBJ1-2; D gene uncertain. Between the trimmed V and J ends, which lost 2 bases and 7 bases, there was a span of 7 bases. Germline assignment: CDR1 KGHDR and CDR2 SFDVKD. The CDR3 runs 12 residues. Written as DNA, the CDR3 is TGTGCCACCAGTGATTCTATCTCTGGCTACACCTTC. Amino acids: CATSDSISGYTF.

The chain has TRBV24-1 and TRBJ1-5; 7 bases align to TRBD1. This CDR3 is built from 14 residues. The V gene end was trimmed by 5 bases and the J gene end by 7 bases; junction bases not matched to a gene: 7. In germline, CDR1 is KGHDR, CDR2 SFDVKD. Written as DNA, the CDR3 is TGTGCCACCAGTGTATCAGGGGGGAGCCAGCCCCAGCATTTT. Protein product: CATSVSGGSQPQHF.

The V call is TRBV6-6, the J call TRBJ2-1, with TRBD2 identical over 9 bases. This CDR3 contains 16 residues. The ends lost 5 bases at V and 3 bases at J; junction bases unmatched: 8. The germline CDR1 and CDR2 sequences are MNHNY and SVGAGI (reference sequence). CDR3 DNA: TGTGCCAGCAGTCGCTCGACTAGCGGAAACTACAATGAGCAGTTCTTC. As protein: CASSRSTSGNYNEQFF.

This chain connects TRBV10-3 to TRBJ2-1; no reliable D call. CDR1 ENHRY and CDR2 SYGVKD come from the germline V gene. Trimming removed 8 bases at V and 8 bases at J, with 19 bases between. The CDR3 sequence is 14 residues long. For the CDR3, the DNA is TGTGCCATCTGGGCTAGTAAGGGTGGCGATGAGCAGTTCTTC. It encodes CAIWASKGGDEQFF.

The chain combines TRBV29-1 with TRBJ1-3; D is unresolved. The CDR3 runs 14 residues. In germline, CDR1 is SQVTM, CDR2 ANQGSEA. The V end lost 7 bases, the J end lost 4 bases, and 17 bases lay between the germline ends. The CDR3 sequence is CSAEFRGAGNTIYF. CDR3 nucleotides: TGCAGCGCCGAATTCCGGGGAGCAGGAAACACCATATATTTT.

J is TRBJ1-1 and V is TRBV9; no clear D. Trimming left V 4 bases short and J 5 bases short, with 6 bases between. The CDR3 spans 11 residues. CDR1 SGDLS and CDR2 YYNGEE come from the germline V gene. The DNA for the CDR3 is TGTGCCAGCAGCAGGGATACTGAAGCTTTCTTT. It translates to CASSRDTEAFF.

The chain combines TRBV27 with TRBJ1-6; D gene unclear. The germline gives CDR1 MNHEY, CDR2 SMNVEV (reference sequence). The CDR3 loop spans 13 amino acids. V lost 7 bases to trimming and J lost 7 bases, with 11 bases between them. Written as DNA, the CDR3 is TGTGCCAGCACTTGGGCCCTCAATTCACCCCTCCACTTT. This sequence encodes CASTWALNSPLHF.

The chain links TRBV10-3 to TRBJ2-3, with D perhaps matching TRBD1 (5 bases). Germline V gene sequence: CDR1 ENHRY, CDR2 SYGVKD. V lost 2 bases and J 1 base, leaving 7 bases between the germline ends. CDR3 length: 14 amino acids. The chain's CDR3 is CAISEGRGTDTQYF. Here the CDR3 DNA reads TGTGCCATCAGTGAGGGCAGGGGCACAGATACGCAGTATTTT.

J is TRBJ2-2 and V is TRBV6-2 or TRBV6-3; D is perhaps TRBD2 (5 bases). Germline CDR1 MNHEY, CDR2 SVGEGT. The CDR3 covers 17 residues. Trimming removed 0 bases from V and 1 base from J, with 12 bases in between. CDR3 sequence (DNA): TGTGCCAGCAGTTACTCGAGCGGAATCTGGAACACCGGGGAGCTGTTTTTT. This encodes CASSYSSGIWNTGELFF.

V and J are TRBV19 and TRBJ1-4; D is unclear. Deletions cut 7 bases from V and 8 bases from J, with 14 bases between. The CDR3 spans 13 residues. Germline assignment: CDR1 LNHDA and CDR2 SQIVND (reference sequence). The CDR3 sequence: CASKIRNGEKLFF. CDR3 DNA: TGTGCCAGTAAAATTCGAAACGGAGAAAAACTGTTTTTT.

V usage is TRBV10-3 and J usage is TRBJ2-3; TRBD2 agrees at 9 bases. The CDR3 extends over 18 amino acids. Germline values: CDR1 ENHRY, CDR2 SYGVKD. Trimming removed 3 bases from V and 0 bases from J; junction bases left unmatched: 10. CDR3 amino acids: CAISDQRGRDTSTDTQYF. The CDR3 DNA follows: TGTGCCATCAGTGATCAACGCGGGAGGGACACTAGCACAGATACGCAGTATTTT.

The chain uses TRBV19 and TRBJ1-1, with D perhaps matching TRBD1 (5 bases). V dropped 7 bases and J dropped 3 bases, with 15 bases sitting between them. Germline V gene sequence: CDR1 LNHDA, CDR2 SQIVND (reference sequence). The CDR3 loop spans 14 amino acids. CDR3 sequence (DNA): TGTGCCAGTACCCGAATTGACAGCTACACTGAAGCTTTCTTT. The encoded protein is CASTRIDSYTEAFF. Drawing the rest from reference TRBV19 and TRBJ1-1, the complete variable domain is DGGITQSPKYLFRKEGQNVTLSCEQNLNHDAMYWYRQDPGQGLRLIYYSQIVNDFQKGDIAEGYSVSREKKESFPLTVTSAQKNPTAFYLCASTRIDSYTEAFFGQGTRLTVV.

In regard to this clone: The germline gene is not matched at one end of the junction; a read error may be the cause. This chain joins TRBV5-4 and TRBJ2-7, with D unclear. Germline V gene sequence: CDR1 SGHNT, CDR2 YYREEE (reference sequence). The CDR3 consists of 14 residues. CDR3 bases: TGTGCCAGCAGTTTGGGTCGGAGCTCCTACGAGCAGTACTTC. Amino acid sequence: CASSLGRSSYEQYF.

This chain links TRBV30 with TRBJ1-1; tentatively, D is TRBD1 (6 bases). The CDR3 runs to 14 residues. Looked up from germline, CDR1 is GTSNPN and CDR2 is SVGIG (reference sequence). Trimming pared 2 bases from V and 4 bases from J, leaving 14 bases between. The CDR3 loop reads CAWSNAWGPTEAFF. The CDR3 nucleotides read TGTGCCTGGAGTAACGCATGGGGGCCCACTGAAGCTTTCTTT. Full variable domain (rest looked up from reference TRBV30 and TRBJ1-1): SQTIHQWPATLVQPVGSPLSLECTVEGTSNPNLYWYRQAAGRGLQLLFYSVGIGQISSEVPQNLSASRPQDRQFILSSKKLLLSDSGFYLCAWSNAWGPTEAFFGQGTRLTVV.

CDR3 loop: CASSPPSLGLGKLFF. As DNA, the CDR3 is TGTGCCAGCTCACCACCGAGTCTGGGGTTGGGAAAACTGTTTTTT. This sequence joins TRBV18 and TRBJ1-4; D remains ambiguous. CDR3 length: 15 amino acids. The ends were cut back, 0 bases at V and 10 bases at J, with 15 bases in the middle. The germline CDR1 and CDR2 sequences are KGHSH and LQKENI.

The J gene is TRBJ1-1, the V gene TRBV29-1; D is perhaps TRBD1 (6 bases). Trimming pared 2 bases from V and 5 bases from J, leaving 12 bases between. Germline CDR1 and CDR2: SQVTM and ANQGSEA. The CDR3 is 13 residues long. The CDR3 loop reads CSVEQATGTEAFF. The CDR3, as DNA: TGCAGCGTTGAACAGGCTACAGGGACTGAAGCTTTCTTT.

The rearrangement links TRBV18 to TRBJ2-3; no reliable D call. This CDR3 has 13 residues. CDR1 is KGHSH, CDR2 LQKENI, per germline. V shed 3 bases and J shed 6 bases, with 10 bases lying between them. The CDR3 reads CASSPERQDTQYF. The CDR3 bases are TGTGCCAGCTCACCGGAACGCCAGGATACGCAGTATTTT.

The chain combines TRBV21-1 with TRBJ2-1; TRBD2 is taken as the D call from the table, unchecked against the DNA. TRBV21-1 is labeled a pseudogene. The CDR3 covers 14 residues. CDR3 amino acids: CASCGGTRPVEQFF. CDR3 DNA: TGTGCCAGCTGCGGCGGGACTAGACCAGTTGAGCAGTTCTTC.

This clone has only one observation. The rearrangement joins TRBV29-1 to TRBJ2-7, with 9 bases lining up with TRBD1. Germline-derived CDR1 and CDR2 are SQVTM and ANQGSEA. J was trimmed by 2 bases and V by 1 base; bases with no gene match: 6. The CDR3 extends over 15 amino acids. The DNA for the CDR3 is TGCAGCGTTGAAGCCGGGACAGGGCCTCCCTACGAGCAGTACTTC. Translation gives CSVEAGTGPPYEQYF.

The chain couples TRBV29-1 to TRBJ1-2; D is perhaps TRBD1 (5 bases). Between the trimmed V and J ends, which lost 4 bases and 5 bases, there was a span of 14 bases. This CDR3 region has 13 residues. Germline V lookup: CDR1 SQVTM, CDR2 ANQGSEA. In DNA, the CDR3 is TGCAGCGTTGCCGGGGCCCCGGGGTATGGCTACACCTTC. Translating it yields CSVAGAPGYGYTF.

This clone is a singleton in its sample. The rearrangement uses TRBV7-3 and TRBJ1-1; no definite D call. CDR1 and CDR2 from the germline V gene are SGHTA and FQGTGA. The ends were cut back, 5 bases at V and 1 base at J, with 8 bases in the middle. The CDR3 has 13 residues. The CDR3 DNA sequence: TGTGCCAGCAGCGAGGCAGCGAACACTGAAGCTTTCTTT. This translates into CASSEAANTEAFF.

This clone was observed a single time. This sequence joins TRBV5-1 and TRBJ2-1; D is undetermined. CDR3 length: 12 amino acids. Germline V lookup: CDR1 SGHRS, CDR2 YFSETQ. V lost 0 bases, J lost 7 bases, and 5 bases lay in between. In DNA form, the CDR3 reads TGCGCCAGCAGCTTGGCTCCGAATGAGCAGTTCTTC. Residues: CASSLAPNEQFF. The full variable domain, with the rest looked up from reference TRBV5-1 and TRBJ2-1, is KAGVTQTPRYLIKTRGQQVTLSCSPISGHRSVSWYQQTPGQGLQFLFEYFSETQRNKGNFPGRFSGRQFSNSRSEMNVSTLELGDSALYLCASSLAPNEQFFGPGTRLTVL.

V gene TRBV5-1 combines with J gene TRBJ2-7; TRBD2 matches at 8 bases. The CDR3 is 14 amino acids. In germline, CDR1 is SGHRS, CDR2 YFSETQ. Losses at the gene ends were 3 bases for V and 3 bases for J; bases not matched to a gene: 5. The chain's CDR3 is CASSSREGFYEQYF. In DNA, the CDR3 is TGCGCCAGCAGCTCTCGGGAGGGCTTCTACGAGCAGTACTTC.